This T cell receptor beta chain was sequenced for a study of a mutant IDH1 vaccine in newly diagnosed glioma. As for the study in general: Treatment recipients were approximately 62% male and around 40% female, and their mean age was around 40 years. Previous care, which was radiotherapy, temozolomide, or both, most often involved both.

Time point given: week 47, end of study. Mutant IDH1 20-mer peptide, at 300 ug, made up each vaccine dose, with topical imiquimod. Study-level results: No link was apparently found between pseudoprogression and changes in top peripheral T cell clonotypes. Of the patients, approximately 93% had vaccine-induced immune responses.

The CDR3 totals 17 residues. Germline trimming cut 2 bases from V and 2 bases from J; bases unmatched to any gene: 11. Germline CDR1 is SGHDN and CDR2 is FVKESK. To note about this clone: Its specificity is not known.

Repertoires were generated with immunoSEQ multiplex PCR, while TCRdb's copy carries only in-frame clones and drops some. The sample includes 77,000 or so clones, roughly four fifths of them seen just once. The V and J genes are TRBV14 and TRBJ1-2; 7 nucleotides line up with TRBD1. The sequences come from PBMCs, collected from a glioma patient whose treatment included an IDH1 peptide vaccine. The TCR originated in a man aged 40-55 years with glioma. The CDR3 DNA follows: TGTGCCAGCAGCCAATATCGGGACAGCTCTAGGAACTATGGCTACACCTTC. Protein sequence: CASSQYRDSSRNYGYTF.